The next 12 T cell receptor beta chains were all read from a single sample in a study of blood T cell repertoires in COVID-19. Some clones are missing from TCRdb's copy, which holds only in-frame ones; the method was immunoSEQ multiplex PCR. The sample holds hundreds of thousands of clones, about nine tenths seen once. Source material: PBMCs or T cells enriched from blood (not recorded which). All receptors derive from a woman aged 55-69 years who had recovered from COVID-19.

The chain links TRBV9 to TRBJ2-7; 8 bases match TRBD2. Unmatched junction bases numbered 9, after V lost 5 bases and J lost 5 bases. The germline V gene has CDR1 SGDLS and CDR2 YYNGEE. This CDR3 is built from 14 residues. CDR3 bases: TGTGCCAGCAGTCCGGGGGGGCCCGACAACGAGCAGTACGTC. This translates into CASSPGGPDNEQYV.

The chain couples TRBV5-1 to TRBJ2-5; the D gene is possibly TRBD2 (5 bases). CDR3 length: 15 residues. V shed 2 bases and J shed 1 base, with 12 bases lying between them. Germline V gene sequence: CDR1 SGHRS, CDR2 YFSETQ. The CDR3 sequence: CASSFGVVGQETQYF. In DNA, the CDR3 is TGCGCCAGCAGCTTCGGGGTGGTCGGCCAAGAGACCCAGTACTTC.

This sequence joins TRBV3-1 (or the pseudogene TRBV3-2) and TRBJ1-3; 7 bases are shared with TRBD1. The CDR3 is 14 residues long. Germline CDR1 and CDR2: LGHDT and YNNKEL (reference sequence). Trimming cost V 7 bases and J 4 bases; bases outside gene matches: 7. The CDR3 loop reads CASTTTGSGNTIYF. Written as DNA, the CDR3 is TGTGCCAGCACCACGACAGGGTCGGGAAACACCATATATTTT.

The chain is built from TRBV10-1 and TRBJ2-3, with 7 bases that match TRBD1. V trimming: 4 bases; J trimming: 0 bases; junction bases outside the gene matches: 4. Germline assignment: CDR1 WNHNN and CDR2 SYGVQD (reference sequence). The CDR3 has 15 residues. For the CDR3, the DNA is TGCGCCAGCAGTGGGGCACAGGGGAGCACAGATACGCAGTATTTT. This sequence encodes CASSGAQGSTDTQYF.

V and J are TRBV6-6 and TRBJ1-5; 10 bases agree with TRBD1. There are 17 residues in the CDR3. Germline CDR1 and CDR2: MNHNY and SVGAGI (reference sequence). J lost 1 base, V lost 7 bases, and 10 bases had no gene match. CDR3 sequence: CASNRAGTGASNQPQHF. Here the CDR3 DNA reads TGTGCCAGCAATCGGGCCGGGACAGGGGCGAGCAATCAGCCCCAGCATTTT.

The chain employs TRBV6-5 and TRBJ2-7; TRBD1 aligns across 11 bases. Losses at the gene ends were 4 bases for V and 6 bases for J; bases not matched to a gene: 5. In germline, CDR1 is MNHEY, CDR2 SVGAGI. This CDR3 is built from 14 residues. CDR3 coding DNA: TGTGCCAGCAGTTCCACCGGGACAGGGGGCGAGCAGTACGTC. Translating gives CASSSTGTGGEQYV.

This sequence joins TRBV5-1 and TRBJ2-1, with 8 nucleotides matching TRBD2. Trimming cost V 4 bases and J 10 bases; bases outside gene matches: 4. The CDR3 runs 12 residues. The germline CDR1 and CDR2 sequences are SGHRS and YFSETQ. DNA for the CDR3: TGCGCCAGCAGCATTCCTAGCGGGGAGCAGTTCTTC. Its translation is CASSIPSGEQFF.

The chain couples TRBV2 to TRBJ1-6, with 7 nucleotides matching TRBD1. Trimming cost V 6 bases and J 6 bases; bases outside gene matches: 5. CDR1 SNHLY and CDR2 FYNNEI come from the germline V gene. The CDR3 totals 14 residues. This CDR3 reads CASRPGTANSPLHF. CDR3 sequence (DNA): TGTGCCAGCAGACCCGGGACAGCTAATTCACCCCTCCACTTT.

The CDR3: CASSPWDRNTEAFF. DNA for the CDR3: TGCGCCAGCAGCCCGTGGGACAGGAACACTGAAGCTTTCTTT. V and J are TRBV5-1 and TRBJ1-1, with 7 positions matching TRBD1. Per germline, CDR1 SGHRS and CDR2 YFSETQ. The CDR3 spans 14 residues. With 4 bases clipped from V and 1 base from J, the junction kept 4 bases outside the gene matches.

On this clone: This sample includes further DNA sequences coding for the same CDR3. The rearrangement uses TRBV7-9 and TRBJ1-2; D is perhaps TRBD1 (5 bases). This CDR3 has 12 amino acids. CDR1 and CDR2 (germline): SEHNR, FQNEAQ (reference sequence). Trimming pared 0 bases from V and 6 bases from J, leaving 5 bases between. CDR3 sequence reads: CASSLAGDGYTF. CDR3 in DNA: TGTGCCAGCAGCTTAGCAGGGGATGGCTACACCTTC.

V gene TRBV7-8 combines with J gene TRBJ1-5; D is unclear. This CDR3 is 15 amino acids long. V lost 2 bases to trimming and J lost 0 bases, with 8 bases between them. Germline assignment: CDR1 SGHVS and CDR2 FQNEAQ. The chain's CDR3 is CASSLRRNSNQPQHF. DNA for the CDR3: TGTGCCAGCAGCTTAAGGAGGAATAGCAATCAGCCCCAGCATTTT.

The rearrangement joins TRBV4-1 to TRBJ1-5; TRBD1 aligns across 9 bases. Germline lookup yields CDR1 MGHRA and CDR2 YSYEKL. CDR3 length: 15 amino acids. Germline trimming cut 4 bases from V and 5 bases from J; bases unmatched to any gene: 6. The CDR3 reads CASSPPGQGDQPQHF. CDR3 DNA sequence: TGCGCCAGCAGCCCCCCGGGACAGGGAGATCAGCCCCAGCATTTT.